The 26 T cell receptor beta chains below come from one sample, sequenced in a study of persistence of HIV-infected CD4 T cells. This was the immunoSEQ version 4 assay in survey mode. Sequenced by immunoSEQ multiplex PCR; TCRdb stores in-frame clones only, minus some. Among about 32,000 clones listed, roughly 80% were seen once. Cells were stimulated with overlapping HIV-1 Gag 15-mer peptides. Sorted nonresponding memory CD4+ T cells were CD40L-negative, CD69-negative, CD45RO-high. These TCRs' antigens remain unknown. The material was CD4+ T cells sorted from PBMCs after roughly 18-hour stimulation, obtained from a patient who received antiretroviral therapy. These TCRs come from an adult woman with HIV who was CMV-seropositive.

J is TRBJ2-7 and V is TRBV28; no definite D call. CDR3 length equals 14 residues. The V end was cut by 1 base, the J end by 6 bases, with 13 bases between. CDR1 MDHEN and CDR2 SYDVKM come from the germline V gene. DNA of the CDR3: TGTGCCAGCAGTTTATCCGGCGTATTGGTCGAGCAGTACTTC. This gives the protein CASSLSGVLVEQYF.

The chain uses TRBV4-3 and TRBJ2-3; D not resolved. Trimming removed 1 base from V and 6 bases from J, with 11 bases in between. This CDR3 contains 14 residues. Germline loops: CDR1 LGHNA, CDR2 YSLEER. The CDR3 protein is CASSQVLRGDTQYF. The CDR3 DNA reads as TGCGCCAGCAGCCAAGTGTTACGAGGTGATACGCAGTATTTT.

This clone was seen a single time. The rearrangement joins TRBV2 to TRBJ1-1; D unresolved. The CDR3 contains 14 residues. Germline V gives CDR1 SNHLY, CDR2 FYNNEI. The V and J ends lost 4 bases and 0 bases respectively, with 9 bases between them. DNA of the CDR3: TGTGCCAGCAGTGTCCCCGGACTGAACACTGAAGCTTTCTTT. Translation: CASSVPGLNTEAFF.

This clone was counted only a few times. The genes are TRBV7-6 and TRBJ1-1; perhaps TRBD1 as D (5 bases). V gave up 2 bases and J gave up 13 bases, with 23 bases separating them. Germline V gene lookup returns CDR1 SGHVS and CDR2 FNYEAQ. CDR3 length: 15 amino acids. CDR3 DNA: TGTGCCAGCAGCTTAAGTGGCAGGGCTTCGGAGGATGGTTTCTTT. Protein: CASSLSGRASEDGFF.

The chain carries TRBV18 and TRBJ2-7; no clear D gene. The CDR3 runs to 12 residues. V was cut by 6 bases and J by 6 bases, with 12 bases left in between. Germline assignment: CDR1 KGHSH and CDR2 LQKENI. This chain's CDR3 is CASSSEGGEQYF. In DNA, the CDR3 is TGTGCCAGCTCCTCAGAAGGCGGCGAGCAGTACTTC.

In DNA form, the CDR3 reads TGTGCCAGCAGTTCGGGACAGGGGAGAGCAGATACGCAGTATTTT. Protein: CASSSGQGRADTQYF. The V gene is TRBV27, the J gene TRBJ2-3; 10 nucleotides match TRBD1. Trimming removed 4 bases from V and 4 bases from J; junction bases left unmatched: 5. The germline V gene encodes CDR1 MNHEY and CDR2 SMNVEV (reference sequence). The CDR3 consists of 15 residues.

This clone was seen only once. The CDR3: CASSPADTQYF. CDR3 DNA sequence: TGTGCCAGCAGCCCGGCAGATACGCAGTATTTT. The chain carries TRBV11-1 and TRBJ2-3, with D hard to call. CDR1 is SGHAT and CDR2 is FQDESV in the germline V gene (reference sequence). This CDR3 contains 11 residues. The ends were cut back, 5 bases at V and 4 bases at J, with 4 bases in the middle.

The V call is TRBV6-5, the J call TRBJ1-1; D is undetermined. CDR1 is MNHEY and CDR2 is SVGAGI in the germline V gene. V was pared by 5 bases and J by 6 bases, with 16 bases between. The CDR3 has 14 amino acids. The CDR3 DNA sequence: TGTGCCAGCAGTCAATCCCATGGTAACCCTGAAGCTTTCTTT. This gives the protein CASSQSHGNPEAFF.

V and J are TRBV15 and TRBJ1-1; D remains ambiguous. This CDR3 region has 15 residues. Trimming cost V 0 bases and J 10 bases, with 18 bases left between them. CDR1 is LNHNV and CDR2 is YYDKDF in the germline V gene (reference sequence). The CDR3 is CATSREPKVGLRAFF. CDR3 in DNA: TGTGCCACCAGCAGAGAACCTAAAGTAGGGCTCCGAGCTTTCTTT.

The V and J genes are TRBV2 and TRBJ1-3; D remains unclear. The CDR3 length is 15 residues. Trimming shortened V by 2 bases and J by 0 bases, and 8 bases separated the two germline ends. The germline V gene has CDR1 SNHLY and CDR2 FYNNEI. CDR3: CASSERQSSGNTIYF. CDR3 in DNA: TGTGCCAGCAGTGAAAGGCAGTCCTCTGGAAACACCATATATTTT.

The gene calls are TRBV5-6 and TRBJ2-1; 9 bases are shared with TRBD1. The CDR3 has 16 amino acids. J lost 3 bases, V lost 4 bases, and 8 bases had no gene match. CDR1 and CDR2 (germline): SGHDT, YYEEEE. The CDR3 DNA follows: TGTGCCAGCAGCCGACTTCCGGGACAGGGCTACAATGAGCAGTTCTTC. It specifies CASSRLPGQGYNEQFF.

This rearrangement joins TRBV12-5 to TRBJ1-5; the D is unclear. CDR3 size: 11 residues. Between the trimmed V and J ends, which lost 5 bases and 5 bases, there was a span of 4 bases. CDR1 is LGHNT, CDR2 FRNRAP, per germline. The CDR3 coding sequence is TGTGCTAGTGGTGAGGATCAGCCCCAGCATTTT. It is translated as CASGEDQPQHF.

V and J are TRBV30 and TRBJ2-3, with 8 bases fitting TRBD2. Germline V gene sequence: CDR1 GTSNPN, CDR2 SVGIG (reference sequence). This CDR3 is 15 amino acids long. J gave up 11 bases and V 3 bases, and 16 bases lay outside the gene matches. The CDR3, as DNA: TGTGCCTGGAGGGAGCGGGGGCCCCTTTATGGAAGGCAGTATTTT. It translates to CAWRERGPLYGRQYF.

The chain links TRBV18 to TRBJ1-5, with 10 bases lining up with TRBD1. In germline, CDR1 is KGHSH, CDR2 LQKENI. With V trimmed by 0 bases and J by 1 base, 12 bases remained unmatched. This CDR3 region has 20 residues. The CDR3 DNA reads as TGTGCCAGCTCACCACCGCCTGGCGGCCGACAGGGGGCAAGCAATCAGCCCCAGCATTTT. Translated: CASSPPPGGRQGASNQPQHF.

The chain has TRBV28 and TRBJ2-7, with D perhaps matching TRBD1 (6 bases). Trimming took off 5 bases at V and 1 base at J, with 15 bases between the two ends. Germline V gene lookup returns CDR1 MDHEN and CDR2 SYDVKM. CDR3 length equals 15 residues. CDR3 loop: CASSPQGPASYEQYF. CDR3 DNA: TGTGCCAGCAGTCCACAGGGACCTGCGTCCTACGAGCAGTACTTC.

The chain links TRBV7-8 to TRBJ2-1; TRBD2 is a possible D gene (5 bases). The ends were cut back, 1 base at V and 1 base at J, with 8 bases in the middle. Germline-derived CDR1 and CDR2 are SGHVS and FQNEAQ. This CDR3 has 15 amino acids. The CDR3, as DNA: TGTGCCAGCAGCTTAGAGTCGGGGTCCTACAATGAGCAGTTCTTC. Translating gives CASSLESGSYNEQFF.

The chain couples TRBV11-3 to TRBJ1-1, with a possible D match to TRBD1 (6 bases). Germline CDR1 and CDR2: SGHNT and YENEEA. V lost 5 bases and J 4 bases, leaving 17 bases between the germline ends. The CDR3 loop spans 15 amino acids. In DNA form, the CDR3 reads TGTGCCAGCAGCACACTCACAGGGATGGGCACTGAAGCTTTCTTT. This translates into CASSTLTGMGTEAFF.

The V gene is TRBV19, the J gene TRBJ1-4; D gene unclear. V lost 5 bases to trimming and J lost 5 bases, with 15 bases between them. Germline values: CDR1 LNHDA, CDR2 SQIVND (reference sequence). This CDR3 has 15 residues. The CDR3 region is CASSDRTGVNEKLFF. The CDR3 DNA reads TGTGCCAGTAGTGACCGGACCGGCGTGAATGAAAAACTGTTTTTT. The full variable domain, in which reference TRBV19 and TRBJ1-4 provide the parts outside the CDR3, is DGGITQSPKYLFRKEGQNVTLSCEQNLNHDAMYWYRQDPGQGLRLIYYSQIVNDFQKGDIAEGYSVSREKKESFPLTVTSAQKNPTAFYLCASSDRTGVNEKLFFGSGTQLSVL.

In its sample, this clone was seen a few times. DNA of the CDR3: TGTGCCAGCAGTTTAACTATTAATACGCAGTATTTT. Its translation: CASSLTINTQYF. This sequence joins TRBV12-3 or TRBV12-4 and TRBJ2-3; no clear D gene. The CDR3 spans 12 residues. With 2 bases removed from V and 7 bases from J, the gap between germline ends came to 7 bases.

The CDR3 DNA sequence: TGTGCCAGCAGCCCGGGACTAGAGAGGGAGCAGTACTTC. Translation: CASSPGLEREQYF. The chain carries TRBV5-4 and TRBJ2-7; 8 nucleotides line up with TRBD2. Trimming cost V 4 bases and J 7 bases; bases outside gene matches: 7. This CDR3 spans 13 amino acids. Germline lookup yields CDR1 SGHNT and CDR2 YYREEE (reference sequence).

In nucleotides, the CDR3 is TGTGCCAGCTCACCACCCCCGGACCCCACCGGGGAGCTGTTTTTT. It yields the protein CASSPPPDPTGELFF. The chain carries TRBV18 and TRBJ2-2; D gene uncertain. Trimming took 0 bases from V and 4 from J, leaving 9 bases between them. Germline V lookup: CDR1 KGHSH, CDR2 LQKENI. The CDR3 consists of 15 residues.

The CDR3 loop reads CASSDRFGGSGELFF. CDR3 sequence (DNA): TGTGCCAGCAGTGATCGTTTTGGGGGAAGCGGGGAGCTGTTTTTT. The J gene is TRBJ2-2, the V gene TRBV6-4, with D perhaps being TRBD1 or TRBD2 (5 bases each). This CDR3 is 15 amino acids long. Per germline, CDR1 MRHNA and CDR2 SNTAGT. The germline V and J ends were trimmed by 3 bases and 7 bases, with 15 bases remaining between them.

The rearrangement links TRBV10-2 to TRBJ1-3; TRBD1 matches at 10 bases. Germline values: CDR1 WSHSY, CDR2 SAAADI. This CDR3 has 19 amino acids. Trimming took 7 bases from V and 0 from J; bases not matched to a gene: 15. The CDR3 is CASINPGQGTFNSGNTIYF. The CDR3 DNA reads TGCGCCAGCATTAACCCGGGACAGGGGACCTTTAACTCTGGAAACACCATATATTTT.

The V gene is TRBV3-1 (or the pseudogene TRBV3-2), the J gene TRBJ2-2, with D tentatively TRBD2 (7 bases). The CDR3 is made up of 14 amino acids. The V and J ends lost 4 bases and 6 bases respectively, with 12 bases between them. The germline V gene has CDR1 LGHDT and CDR2 YNNKEL (reference sequence). The CDR3 loop reads CASSRGGGAGELFF. CDR3 nucleotides: TGTGCCAGCAGCCGGGGAGGGGGGGCCGGGGAGCTGTTTTTT.

J is TRBJ2-1 and V is TRBV5-4; D gene unclear. V was shortened by 4 bases and J by 2 bases, with 4 bases between the two germline ends. Germline-derived CDR1 and CDR2 are SGHNT and YYREEE (reference sequence). The CDR3 loop spans 12 amino acids. The CDR3 DNA follows: TGTGCCAGCAGCCCCACCTACAATGAGCAGTTCTTC. Residues: CASSPTYNEQFF.

J is TRBJ1-1 and V is TRBV29-1, with 7 bases matching TRBD1. CDR1 and CDR2 (germline): SQVTM, ANQGSEA. This CDR3 comprises 15 residues. J gave up 4 bases and V 4 bases, and 12 bases lay outside the gene matches. The CDR3 DNA is TGCAGCGTTGCTCCAAAAGGGGGCATCGGCACTGAAGCTTTCTTT. Amino acids: CSVAPKGGIGTEAFF.